The 27 T cell receptor beta chains given below trace back to one sample, sequenced in a study of blood T cell repertoires in COVID-19. The assay was immunoSEQ multiplex PCR, and TCRdb's table has in-frame clones only and misses some. Here the sample spans approximately 310,000 clones, about 90% being singletons. The specimen was peripheral blood. The receptor source for this set is a woman aged 45 to 65 who had recovered from COVID-19.

This rearrangement joins TRBV7-2 to TRBJ2-6, with D uncertain. The ends were cut back, 5 bases at V and 2 bases at J, with 10 bases in the middle. CDR3 length equals 15 residues. Germline assignment: CDR1 SGHTA and CDR2 FQGNSA. CDR3 sequence reads: CASSVRSAGANVLTF. The CDR3 DNA reads TGTGCCAGCAGCGTCAGGTCGGCTGGGGCCAACGTCCTGACTTTC.

The chain is built from TRBV27 and TRBJ2-5; 14 nucleotides agree with TRBD2. The CDR3 consists of 16 residues. V dropped 5 bases and J dropped 3; count of bases not matched to a gene: 5. Germline CDR1 MNHEY, CDR2 SMNVEV (reference sequence). The DNA of the CDR3 is TGTGCCAGCAGTGCGACTAGCGGGAGGGCCAAAGAGACCCAGTACTTC. As protein: CASSATSGRAKETQYF.

This clone appeared once. This sequence joins TRBV6-2 or TRBV6-3 and TRBJ1-1, with 10 bases identical to TRBD1. CDR1 MNHEY and CDR2 SVGEGT come from the germline V gene. The J segment lost 2 bases and the V segment lost 2 bases, leaving 5 bases of the junction unmatched. The CDR3 spans 16 residues. For the CDR3, the DNA is TGTGCCAGCAGTTACGCGACAGGGGGCGGAAACACTGAAGCTTTCTTT. Amino acids: CASSYATGGGNTEAFF.

The rearrangement joins TRBV28 to TRBJ1-1; the D is unclear. The CDR3 contains 12 residues. The V gene lost 2 bases and the J gene lost 9 bases, with 10 bases spanning the gap. Germline loops: CDR1 MDHEN, CDR2 SYDVKM. This CDR3 reads CASSLGSDKAFF. As DNA, the CDR3 is TGTGCCAGCAGTTTAGGGTCAGACAAAGCTTTCTTT.

CDR3 protein: CAISDSGREGAEQYF. For the CDR3, the DNA is TGTGCCATCAGTGACTCGGGGCGGGAGGGAGCCGAGCAGTACTTC. The genes are TRBV10-3 and TRBJ2-7, with 9 bases matching TRBD2. This CDR3 region has 15 residues. Germline assignment: CDR1 ENHRY and CDR2 SYGVKD. Germline trimming cut 3 bases from V and 6 bases from J; bases unmatched to any gene: 9.

The chain carries TRBV18 and TRBJ1-3, with D possibly matching TRBD1 (6 bases). From germline, CDR1 is KGHSH and CDR2 LQKENI. Trimming stripped 3 bases from V and 0 bases from J, with 12 bases between. This CDR3 has 16 amino acids. The CDR3 is CASSPRTVSSGNTIYF. Here the CDR3 DNA reads TGTGCCAGCTCACCGCGGACAGTAAGCTCTGGAAACACCATATATTTT.

The V and J genes are TRBV2 and TRBJ2-7; a possible D gene is TRBD1 (5 bases). V was cut by 4 bases and J by 3 bases, with 7 bases left in between. The CDR3 is 12 amino acids. Germline values: CDR1 SNHLY, CDR2 FYNNEI. In DNA form, the CDR3 reads TGTGCCAGCAGTGGACAGTACTACGAGCAGTACTTC. It is translated as CASSGQYYEQYF.

J is TRBJ2-3 and V is TRBV4-1, with 9 nucleotides matching TRBD1. Germline loops: CDR1 MGHRA, CDR2 YSYEKL. Trimming cost V 6 bases and J 4 bases; bases outside gene matches: 11. The CDR3 sequence is 16 residues long. Here the CDR3 reads CASRYKRTGGADTQYF. CDR3 sequence (DNA): TGCGCCAGCAGATATAAACGTACAGGGGGCGCAGATACGCAGTATTTT.

The rearrangement joins TRBV7-2 to TRBJ2-5; the D is unclear. The CDR3 runs 14 residues. The ends were cut back, 2 bases at V and 6 bases at J, with 13 bases in the middle. Germline loops: CDR1 SGHTA, CDR2 FQGNSA. CDR3 in amino acids: CASSLNRLRQTQYF. The CDR3, as DNA: TGTGCCAGCAGCTTAAATAGACTTAGGCAGACCCAGTACTTC.

The chain has TRBV5-6 and TRBJ2-5; D not certain. Trimming cost V 2 bases and J 2 bases, with 10 bases left between them. Germline loops: CDR1 SGHDT, CDR2 YYEEEE. This CDR3 has 14 residues. The CDR3 nucleotides are TGTGCCAGCAGCTTAGTACAGCAGCAAGAGACCCAGTACTTC. Its translation is CASSLVQQQETQYF.

This chain uses TRBV27 with TRBJ2-1; 8 bases are shared with TRBD1. V gave up 2 bases and J gave up 4 bases; unmatched junction bases: 10. The germline V gene encodes CDR1 MNHEY and CDR2 SMNVEV (reference sequence). The CDR3 contains 17 residues. The DNA for the CDR3 is TGTGCCAGCAGTTTACGAGAACCGGGACAGGCGTACAATGAGCAGTTCTTC. Translation: CASSLREPGQAYNEQFF.

This clone appeared a few times. The V call is TRBV6-5, the J call TRBJ2-7; D is perhaps TRBD2 (5 bases). V gave up 8 bases and J gave up 8 bases, with 10 bases separating them. The CDR3 contains 10 residues. CDR1 and CDR2 from the germline V gene are MNHEY and SVGAGI. The CDR3 DNA is TGTGCCAGCGGAGGTCCTCAGCAGTACTTC. Its protein product is CASGGPQQYF.

V and J are TRBV3-1 (or the pseudogene TRBV3-2) and TRBJ2-3; D gene ambiguous. This CDR3 has 14 amino acids. Germline values: CDR1 LGHDT, CDR2 YNNKEL (reference sequence). Trimming removed 2 bases from V and 0 bases from J, with 6 bases in between. The CDR3 nucleotides are TGTGCCAGCAGCCAAACTCGTAGCACAGATACGCAGTATTTT. Translating gives CASSQTRSTDTQYF.

The chain uses TRBV7-9 and TRBJ2-5, with 9 bases that match TRBD1. CDR3 length equals 16 residues. Trimming removed 5 bases from V and 4 bases from J; junction bases left unmatched: 11. CDR1 and CDR2 from the germline V gene are SEHNR and FQNEAQ (reference sequence). The CDR3 region has the DNA TGTGCCAGCAGCCGCCTTTCTGGGACAGGGACAGAGACCCAGTACTTC. It encodes CASSRLSGTGTETQYF. Full variable domain (outside the CDR3, taken from reference TRBV7-9 and TRBJ2-5): DTGVSQNPRHKITKRGQNVTFRCDPISEHNRLYWYRQTLGQGPEFLTYFQNEAQLEKSRLLSDRFSAERPKGSFSTLEIQRTEQGDSAMYLCASSRLSGTGTETQYFGPGTRLLVL.

The chain carries TRBV13 and TRBJ2-6; 10 bases align to TRBD1. The CDR3 loop spans 17 amino acids. Germline CDR1 is PRHDT and CDR2 is FYEKMQ (reference sequence). After removal of 7 bases from V and 1 base from J, the junction contained 7 bases not matched to a gene. CDR3 nucleotides: TGTGCCAGCACAAGACAGGGGGCAGTGTCTGGGGCCAACGTCCTGACTTTC. It yields the protein CASTRQGAVSGANVLTF. The entire variable domain, with the rest obtained from reference TRBV13 and TRBJ2-6, is as follows: AAGVIQSPRHLIKEKRETATLKCYPIPRHDTVYWYQQGPGQDPQFLISFYEKMQSDKGSIPDRFSAQQFSDYHSELNMSSLELGDSALYFCASTRQGAVSGANVLTFGAGSRLTVL.

The CDR3 loop reads CASSLFAPPNSEQYF. The CDR3 nucleotides read TGTGCCAGCAGTTTATTTGCCCCTCCAAATAGCGAGCAGTACTTC. The chain links TRBV27 to TRBJ2-7; D unclear. Germline lookup yields CDR1 MNHEY and CDR2 SMNVEV (reference sequence). V dropped 1 base and J dropped 6 bases, with 16 bases sitting between them. This CDR3 has 15 amino acids.

The CDR3 spells CASSPGTANSPLHF. CDR3 sequence (DNA): TGTGCCAGCAGCCCGGGGACAGCGAATTCACCCCTCCACTTT. This chain uses TRBV7-8 with TRBJ1-6; 7 bases are shared with TRBD1. CDR1 and CDR2 (germline): SGHVS, FQNEAQ. The V segment lost 5 bases and the J segment 7 bases; nucleotides outside the gene matches: 5. This CDR3 contains 14 residues.

V gene TRBV2 combines with J gene TRBJ2-3, with D possibly being TRBD2 (6 bases). V was trimmed by 6 bases and J by 2 bases, leaving 15 bases between them. The V gene's germline CDR1 is SNHLY and CDR2 FYNNEI. The CDR3 extends over 15 amino acids. CDR3 protein: CASRGGGGVTDTQYF. The CDR3 region has the DNA TGTGCCAGCAGGGGGGGAGGAGGGGTCACAGATACGCAGTATTTT. The variable domain in full, with the rest retrieved from reference TRBV2 and TRBJ2-3, is EPEVTQTPSHQVTQMGQEVILRCVPISNHLYFYWYRQILGQKVEFLVSFYNNEISEKSEIFDDQFSVERPDGSNFTLKIRSTKLEDSAMYFCASRGGGGVTDTQYFGPGTRLTVL.

This chain links TRBV13 with TRBJ2-7, with D tentatively TRBD2 (6 bases). The CDR3 runs 16 residues. Germline CDR1 and CDR2: PRHDT and FYEKMQ (reference sequence). V lost 5 bases and J lost 2, with 19 bases in between. CDR3 sequence: CASSAGSPLFPYEQYF. CDR3 DNA sequence: TGTGCCAGCAGCGCGGGAAGCCCCCTTTTCCCCTACGAGCAGTACTTC.

This clone was seen only once. The chain has TRBV28 and TRBJ2-3; 13 nucleotides match TRBD2. The junction had 6 bases not matched to a gene; V was cut back by 4 bases and J by 11 bases. CDR3 length: 14 residues. Germline V lookup: CDR1 MDHEN, CDR2 SYDVKM. CDR3: CASSSGTSGMKQYF. As DNA, the CDR3 is TGTGCCAGCAGTTCTGGGACTAGCGGGATGAAGCAGTATTTT.

J is TRBJ2-1 and V is TRBV5-1; 7 bases map to TRBD2. Losses at the gene ends were 6 bases for V and 4 bases for J; bases not matched to a gene: 13. The CDR3 consists of 16 residues. In germline, CDR1 is SGHRS, CDR2 YFSETQ. Here the CDR3 DNA reads TGCGCCAGCAAGTTCGGGGAGGGCCGACTTTACAATGAGCAGTTCTTC. It specifies CASKFGEGRLYNEQFF. Looking up the rest from reference TRBV5-1 and TRBJ2-1 gives the full variable domain: KAGVTQTPRYLIKTRGQQVTLSCSPISGHRSVSWYQQTPGQGLQFLFEYFSETQRNKGNFPGRFSGRQFSNSRSEMNVSTLELGDSALYLCASKFGEGRLYNEQFFGPGTRLTVL.

The chain combines TRBV11-2 with TRBJ2-7, with TRBD2 matching over 7 bases. The CDR3 is 16 residues long. J was trimmed by 2 bases and V by 4 bases; bases with no gene match: 11. Germline-derived CDR1 and CDR2 are SGHAT and FQNNGV. The CDR3: CASSSLAGAGTYEQYF. In DNA form, the CDR3 reads TGTGCCAGCAGCTCATTAGCGGGTGCGGGAACCTACGAGCAGTACTTC.

The chain employs TRBV5-1 and TRBJ1-2, with 9 bases lining up with TRBD1. Losses at the gene ends were 0 bases for V and 2 bases for J; bases not matched to a gene: 2. The CDR3 runs 15 residues. Germline V gene sequence: CDR1 SGHRS, CDR2 YFSETQ. The CDR3 DNA is TGCGCCAGCAGCTTGGGAGGGACAGGGAACTATGGCTACACCTTC. This translates into CASSLGGTGNYGYTF.

The chain employs TRBV9 and TRBJ2-5; D is perhaps TRBD2 (5 bases). Trimming stripped 0 bases from V and 4 bases from J, with 16 bases between. CDR1 and CDR2 from the germline V gene are SGDLS and YYNGEE. The CDR3 covers 16 residues. This CDR3 reads CASSVAGGFPRETQYF. CDR3 nucleotide sequence: TGTGCCAGCAGCGTAGCTGGAGGCTTTCCTCGAGAGACCCAGTACTTC.

This rearrangement joins TRBV7-4 to TRBJ1-3, with 7 bases lining up with TRBD1. The CDR3 sequence is 16 residues long. Germline V gene lookup returns CDR1 SGHVT and CDR2 SQSDAQ. With 4 bases clipped from V and 0 bases from J, the junction kept 6 bases outside the gene matches. The DNA for the CDR3 is TGTGCCAGCAGCTGCAAGACAGGGACCTCTGGAAACACCATATATTTT. Translating gives CASSCKTGTSGNTIYF.

This chain connects TRBV30 to TRBJ2-3, with TRBD2 as a possible D gene (7 bases). CDR1 GTSNPN and CDR2 SVGIG come from the germline V gene (reference sequence). The V end lost 1 base, the J end lost 0 bases, and 23 bases lay between the germline ends. CDR3 length: 19 residues. The CDR3 reads CAWSDWGARASGSTDTQYF. CDR3 DNA sequence: TGTGCCTGGAGTGACTGGGGGGCGAGAGCTAGCGGTAGCACAGATACGCAGTATTTT.

The chain has TRBV7-9 and TRBJ1-1, with 7 bases that match TRBD1. CDR3 length: 12 amino acids. CDR1 is SEHNR and CDR2 is FQNEAQ in the germline V gene (reference sequence). V dropped 5 bases and J dropped 10; count of bases not matched to a gene: 7. CDR3 nucleotides: TGTGCCAGCAGCCCAAGACAGGGTAGAGCTTTCTTT. As protein: CASSPRQGRAFF.